The present T cell receptor beta chain was sequenced within a study of shared clonotypes between healthy human individuals. Study conclusions and caveats: The sharing of 4% to 5.5% of naive CD4 clonotypes was seen across a handful of donors. The study generally estimated greater richness for naive than memory subsets.

Comment on this clone: What it recognizes is unknown. At the DNA level, this CDR3 is encoded by other sequences in the same sample as well.

Here immunoSEQ multiplex PCR was the method, and the copy in TCRdb shows in-frame clones only, minus some. The sample shows about 2 million clones, just under 95% of them seen only once. CDR3 length: 14 residues. The germline V gene has CDR1 MGHRA and CDR2 YSYEKL. Trimming removed 1 base at V and 0 bases at J, with 3 bases between. Naive CD8 cells were CD45RO-negative, positively selected for CCR7, excluding terminally differentiated effector memory CD45RA+ cells. V usage is TRBV4-1 and J usage is TRBJ2-2, with D unclear. The receptor was isolated from a man in his late teens or twenties in good health. The sample comprised naive CD8+ T cells sorted from blood. CDR3 DNA: TGCGCCAGCAGCCAAGGTCCGAACACCGGGGAGCTGTTTTTT. Translation: CASSQGPNTGELFF.